The source of this T cell receptor (beta chain) is a study of OX40 agonist ivuxolimab in advanced cancers. For the study at large: Dose-escalation patients suffered from hepatocellular carcinoma, melanoma, renal cell or head and neck cancer. Study results and caveats: CD4+ and CD8+ T cells in blood underwent clonal expansion by week 6 at 0.1 to 3.0 mg/kg. Part of the nonresponder group also had normalized T-cell clonal expansion that was low. CD8+ T cells showed, on average, more clonal expansion than CD4+ cells.

The germline V and J ends were trimmed by 6 bases and 6 bases, with 11 bases remaining between them. The germline V gene has CDR1 MDHEN and CDR2 SYDVKM. The CDR3 sequence is 13 residues long. With regard to this clone: No antigen is known for it.

Measured with immunoSEQ multiplex PCR; TCRdb has only the in-frame clones, and not every one. The repertoire holds tens of thousands of clones, with roughly 85% as singletons. The genes are TRBV28 and TRBJ2-2; D is unresolved. The clonotype originates from an adult with an advanced solid tumor such as melanoma, head and neck, liver or kidney cancer. This specimen consisted of CD4+ or CD8+ T cells sorted from blood, obtained in a trial of the OX40 agonist ivuxolimab. In DNA form, the CDR3 reads TGTGCCAGCAGCCGGACCCGCGCCGGGGAGCTGTTTTTT. Translated, it gives CASSRTRAGELFF. The full variable domain, its missing parts supplied by reference TRBV28 and TRBJ2-2, is DVKVTQSSRYLVKRTGEKVFLECVQDMDHENMFWYRQDPGLGLRLIYFSYDVKMKEKGDIPEGYSVSREKKERFSLILESASTNQTSMYLCASSRTRAGELFFGEGSRLTVL.